This is a list of T cell receptor beta chains from one sample in a study of T-cell memory formation after mild COVID-19. MiXCR, run by TCRdb on the 5' RACE reads, gives a single entry per CDR3 protein. This sample yields 350,000 to 450,000 distinct CDR3 sequences, of which about 24% are seen a single time; around 8.7% belongs to the top ten. The specimen sequenced was PBMCs or a T cell subset sorted from them (not recorded which). All receptors derive from an adult woman who had mild COVID-19 (a few samples of this study predate the infection). Cell type and time point are not known. Each CDR3 is given with its conserved first and last residue. Fields, in order: J gene, clone size, V gene, D gene, CDR3 DNA, CDR3 protein. D genes are given only for firm matches. Size is omitted from some rows. Given values are once, few, many or a class for expanded clones.

j_gene: TRBJ2-5
abundance: -
v_gene: TRBV29-1
d_gene: -
CDR3nt: TGCAGCGTTGTTCCCCTTGTTGGGCATCCAGAGACCCAGTACTTC
CDR3aa: CSVVPLVGHPETQYF

j_gene: TRBJ2-3
abundance: -
v_gene: TRBV5-5
d_gene: TRBD1
CDR3nt: TGTGCCAGCAGCTTTCGGAGGACAGGAGTATTGGGCACAGATACGCAGTATTTT
CDR3aa: CASSFRRTGVLGTDTQYF

j_gene: TRBJ2-3
abundance: many
v_gene: TRBV29-1
d_gene: -
CDR3nt: TGCAGCGGCGCTAGCACAGATACGCAGTATTTT
CDR3aa: CSGASTDTQYF

j_gene: TRBJ2-5
abundance: many
v_gene: TRBV20-1
d_gene: TRBD1
CDR3nt: TGCAGTGCTAGAGATGAGGGGAAAGGGGGCGAGACCCAGTACTTC
CDR3aa: CSARDEGKGGETQYF

j_gene: TRBJ2-1
abundance: -
v_gene: TRBV19
d_gene: TRBD2
CDR3nt: TGTGCCAGTAGTCAACTAGCGGGAGTCTTCAATGAGCAGTTCTTC
CDR3aa: CASSQLAGVFNEQFF

j_gene: TRBJ2-7
abundance: few
v_gene: TRBV19
d_gene: -
CDR3nt: TGTGCCAGTAGAAGCCCCGGTCGAGAGCAGTACTTC
CDR3aa: CASRSPGREQYF

j_gene: TRBJ2-3
abundance: many
v_gene: TRBV5-6
d_gene: TRBD2
CDR3nt: TGTGCCAGCAGCTTGGTGTGGGGGGGGACAGATACGCAGTATTTT
CDR3aa: CASSLVWGGTDTQYF

j_gene: TRBJ2-3
abundance: -
v_gene: TRBV4-1
d_gene: -
CDR3nt: TGCGCCAGCAGCCCCATAGCAGTTTCGGTGAGCACAGATACGCAGTATTTT
CDR3aa: CASSPIAVSVSTDTQYF

j_gene: TRBJ2-1
abundance: few
v_gene: TRBV11-3
d_gene: -
CDR3nt: TGTGCCAGCAGCCAAGGCCAGGGTGAGCAGTTCTTC
CDR3aa: CASSQGQGEQFF

j_gene: TRBJ2-7
abundance: -
v_gene: TRBV7-9
d_gene: TRBD1
CDR3nt: TGTGCCAGCAGCGCCTCGGGACAGGGCTCCTACGAGCAGTACTTC
CDR3aa: CASSASGQGSYEQYF

j_gene: TRBJ2-3
abundance: few
v_gene: TRBV12-3/TRBV12-4
d_gene: -
CDR3nt: TGTGCCAGCAGTTTAATCGGCGGACAGAATACGCAGTATTTT
CDR3aa: CASSLIGGQNTQYF

j_gene: TRBJ1-1
abundance: -
v_gene: TRBV6-6
d_gene: TRBD1
CDR3nt: TGTGCCAGCGCGACAGGGGGGAACACTGAAGCTTTCTTT
CDR3aa: CASATGGNTEAFF

j_gene: TRBJ1-6
abundance: -
v_gene: TRBV5-1
d_gene: TRBD1
CDR3nt: TGCGCCAGCAGCCCCCGGACAGGGGAGGATTCACCCCTCCACTTT
CDR3aa: CASSPRTGEDSPLHF

j_gene: TRBJ2-3
abundance: -
v_gene: TRBV5-1
d_gene: TRBD2
CDR3nt: TGCGCCAGCAGCCGGACTAGCGATACGCAGTATTTT
CDR3aa: CASSRTSDTQYF

j_gene: TRBJ2-5
abundance: -
v_gene: TRBV20-1
d_gene: -
CDR3nt: TGCAGTGCTAGTTCTCCGGGACACCAAGAGACCCAGTACTTC
CDR3aa: CSASSPGHQETQYF

j_gene: TRBJ1-2
abundance: once
v_gene: TRBV3-1
d_gene: -
CDR3nt: TGTGCCAGCAGCCAGAATGGCATCTATGGCTACACCTTC
CDR3aa: CASSQNGIYGYTF

j_gene: TRBJ2-7
abundance: few
v_gene: TRBV14
d_gene: -
CDR3nt: TGTGCCAGCAGCCAAGGGTACGGCTCTCACTCCTACGAGCAGTACTTC
CDR3aa: CASSQGYGSHSYEQYF

j_gene: TRBJ2-1
abundance: -
v_gene: TRBV5-1
d_gene: TRBD1
CDR3nt: TGCGCCAGCAGCTCTCATATCGACAGGGGGAATGAGCAGTTCTTC
CDR3aa: CASSSHIDRGNEQFF

j_gene: TRBJ2-3
abundance: -
v_gene: TRBV7-6
d_gene: TRBD2
CDR3nt: TGTGCCAGCAGCCAAGCGGGGGGTACAGATACGCAGTATTTT
CDR3aa: CASSQAGGTDTQYF

j_gene: TRBJ1-3
abundance: few
v_gene: TRBV7-6
d_gene: -
CDR3nt: TGTGCCAGCAGCTTAGAAAGGGGACCTGGAAACACCATATATTTT
CDR3aa: CASSLERGPGNTIYF

j_gene: TRBJ2-7
abundance: -
v_gene: TRBV6-1
d_gene: -
CDR3nt: TGTGCCAGCTATGGGCAGGGCGTGTTTTACGAGCAGTACTTC
CDR3aa: CASYGQGVFYEQYF

j_gene: TRBJ2-1
abundance: -
v_gene: TRBV6-5
d_gene: -
CDR3nt: TGTGCCAGCAGTTACTCGAGAGAGGGGGCGGGATACAATGAGCAGTTCTTC
CDR3aa: CASSYSREGAGYNEQFF

j_gene: TRBJ1-2
abundance: -
v_gene: TRBV4-1
d_gene: -
CDR3nt: TGCGCCAGCAGCCAAGCATCGGCACAGGGCCCAGGCTACACCTTC
CDR3aa: CASSQASAQGPGYTF

j_gene: TRBJ2-1
abundance: -
v_gene: TRBV11-3
d_gene: -
CDR3nt: TGTGCCAGCAGCCTAGGGGACAACTACAATGAGCAGTTCTTC
CDR3aa: CASSLGDNYNEQFF

j_gene: TRBJ2-5
abundance: few
v_gene: TRBV20-1
d_gene: -
CDR3nt: TGCAGTGCTAGAATGGGGGGAGGCCAAGAGACCCAGTACTTC
CDR3aa: CSARMGGGQETQYF

j_gene: TRBJ2-7
abundance: few
v_gene: TRBV10-3
d_gene: -
CDR3nt: TGTGCCATCGGCGGCCAGATCTACGAGCAGTACTTC
CDR3aa: CAIGGQIYEQYF

j_gene: TRBJ2-1
abundance: many
v_gene: TRBV3-1
d_gene: TRBD2
CDR3nt: TGTGCCAGCAGCCAAGCTTGGGCTAGCGGGGAGCAGTTCTTC
CDR3aa: CASSQAWASGEQFF

j_gene: TRBJ2-3
abundance: many
v_gene: TRBV5-1
d_gene: TRBD2
CDR3nt: TGCGCCAGCAGCCCCCGCGGCGGGGGAGGAGATACGCAGTATTTT
CDR3aa: CASSPRGGGGDTQYF

j_gene: TRBJ2-3
abundance: -
v_gene: TRBV20-1
d_gene: -
CDR3nt: TGCAGTGCTAGAGTAGAGGCCCCCCCTCGAGTCCAAACCTCGAGCACAGATACGCAGTATTTT
CDR3aa: CSARVEAPPRVQTSSTDTQYF

j_gene: TRBJ2-2
abundance: -
v_gene: TRBV5-1
d_gene: -
CDR3nt: TGCGCCAGCAGCTTGGAGCCCGGTCGGGGCGGGGAGCTGTTTTTT
CDR3aa: CASSLEPGRGGELFF

j_gene: TRBJ1-2
abundance: -
v_gene: TRBV12-3/TRBV12-4
d_gene: TRBD1
CDR3nt: TGTGCCAGCAGGCCGCAGGGACAGGGAGGTCATGGCTACACCTTC
CDR3aa: CASRPQGQGGHGYTF

j_gene: TRBJ1-2
abundance: few
v_gene: TRBV20-1
d_gene: -
CDR3nt: TGCAGTGCATCAACAGGGTTAGGTCCTAGCTATGGCTACACCTTC
CDR3aa: CSASTGLGPSYGYTF

j_gene: TRBJ2-1
abundance: few
v_gene: TRBV7-6
d_gene: TRBD1
CDR3nt: TGTGCCAGCAGCCCCCGACAGGGGGCGGGTGAGCAGTTCTTC
CDR3aa: CASSPRQGAGEQFF

j_gene: TRBJ2-3
abundance: -
v_gene: TRBV6-6
d_gene: -
CDR3nt: TGTGCCAGCATCTCACCTCCCTCCGGGACGGCGCCGTATTTT
CDR3aa: CASISPPSGTAPYF

j_gene: TRBJ2-2
abundance: -
v_gene: TRBV5-4
d_gene: TRBD2
CDR3nt: TGTGCCAGCAGCCTGGGACTAGACACCGGGGAGCTGTTTTTT
CDR3aa: CASSLGLDTGELFF

j_gene: TRBJ2-1
abundance: many
v_gene: TRBV27
d_gene: TRBD2
CDR3nt: TGTGCCAGCACCACTACCGGGGGGTCCCTTCTGCTTACCAATGAGCAGTTCTTC
CDR3aa: CASTTTGGSLLLTNEQFF

j_gene: TRBJ2-1
abundance: -
v_gene: TRBV5-6
d_gene: -
CDR3nt: TGTGCCAGCAGCGGCGTGGATGAGCAGTTCTTC
CDR3aa: CASSGVDEQFF

j_gene: TRBJ2-5
abundance: few
v_gene: TRBV20-1
d_gene: -
CDR3nt: TGCAGTGCTATTGGTTGGAGAAAAGAGACCCAGTACTTC
CDR3aa: CSAIGWRKETQYF

j_gene: TRBJ2-1
abundance: -
v_gene: TRBV12-3/TRBV12-4
d_gene: TRBD1
CDR3nt: TGTGCCAGCAGTTTCGGACAGGGGCGAGGCAATGAGCAGTTCTTC
CDR3aa: CASSFGQGRGNEQFF

j_gene: TRBJ2-7
abundance: -
v_gene: TRBV6-2/TRBV6-3
d_gene: -
CDR3nt: TGTGCCAGCACCTCCTACAGGTCCTACGAGCAGTACTTC
CDR3aa: CASTSYRSYEQYF

j_gene: TRBJ2-1
abundance: -
v_gene: TRBV12-3/TRBV12-4
d_gene: -
CDR3nt: TGTGCCAGCAGTTTAGGGTTAGGGGGGCCTTACAATGAGCAGTTCTTC
CDR3aa: CASSLGLGGPYNEQFF

j_gene: TRBJ2-6
abundance: -
v_gene: TRBV6-5
d_gene: TRBD1
CDR3nt: TGTGCCAGCAGACCCGGCGCAAAGGGGGCGCCTGGGGCCAACGTCCTGACTTTC
CDR3aa: CASRPGAKGAPGANVLTF

j_gene: TRBJ2-1
abundance: few
v_gene: TRBV2
d_gene: TRBD1
CDR3nt: TGTGCCAGCAGTGAAGCTGGACAGGCCTACAATGAGCAGTTCTTC
CDR3aa: CASSEAGQAYNEQFF

j_gene: TRBJ2-1
abundance: few
v_gene: TRBV20-1
d_gene: TRBD2
CDR3nt: TGCAGTGCTAGTTCCCAGCGGGGTCCGTGGGAGCAGTTCTTC
CDR3aa: CSASSQRGPWEQFF

j_gene: TRBJ2-3
abundance: -
v_gene: TRBV7-2
d_gene: -
CDR3nt: TGTGCCAGCAGCTTAGTTCTTTCGGGCTCCACAGATACGCAGTATTTT
CDR3aa: CASSLVLSGSTDTQYF

j_gene: TRBJ2-2
abundance: -
v_gene: TRBV4-1
d_gene: TRBD2
CDR3nt: TGCGCCAGCAGCCGCCGGACTAGCGGAAACACCGGGGAGCTGTTTTTT
CDR3aa: CASSRRTSGNTGELFF

j_gene: TRBJ2-5
abundance: few
v_gene: TRBV6-5
d_gene: -
CDR3nt: TGTGCCAGCAGTTACGGTACAGGCCGGGAGACCCAGTACTTC
CDR3aa: CASSYGTGRETQYF

j_gene: TRBJ1-1
abundance: few
v_gene: TRBV12-3/TRBV12-4
d_gene: TRBD1
CDR3nt: TGTGCCAGCAGTTTTCTGGGGACAGGGGCTGAAGCTTTCTTT
CDR3aa: CASSFLGTGAEAFF

j_gene: TRBJ1-5
abundance: many
v_gene: TRBV12-3/TRBV12-4
d_gene: -
CDR3nt: TGTGCCAGCAGTACTGGGGGGAGCAATCAGCCCCAGCATTTT
CDR3aa: CASSTGGSNQPQHF

j_gene: TRBJ2-2
abundance: -
v_gene: TRBV7-3
d_gene: -
CDR3nt: TGTGCCAGCAGCCCATCCCATTCCGGGGAGCTGTTTTTT
CDR3aa: CASSPSHSGELFF

j_gene: TRBJ2-7
abundance: many
v_gene: TRBV4-2
d_gene: TRBD2
CDR3nt: TGTGCCAGCAGCCAAGATAGGGGAGGACTAGCGAACTCCTACGAGCAGTACTTC
CDR3aa: CASSQDRGGLANSYEQYF

j_gene: TRBJ2-1
abundance: few
v_gene: TRBV7-9
d_gene: TRBD1
CDR3nt: TGTGCCAGCAGCTTCGGACAGGGGGCAGTCAATGAGCAGTTCTTC
CDR3aa: CASSFGQGAVNEQFF

j_gene: TRBJ2-7
abundance: -
v_gene: TRBV6-1
d_gene: -
CDR3nt: TGTGCCAGCAGTTTGGTCGAGAGGGAGCAGTACTTC
CDR3aa: CASSLVEREQYF

j_gene: TRBJ1-2
abundance: few
v_gene: TRBV27
d_gene: -
CDR3nt: TGTGCCAGCAGTCCCGCAGGGGCCCATGGCTACACCTTC
CDR3aa: CASSPAGAHGYTF

j_gene: TRBJ2-5
abundance: -
v_gene: TRBV5-1
d_gene: TRBD2
CDR3nt: TGCGCCAGCAGCTCGGGACTAGCGCGACCGAGTAAAGAGACCCAGTACTTC
CDR3aa: CASSSGLARPSKETQYF